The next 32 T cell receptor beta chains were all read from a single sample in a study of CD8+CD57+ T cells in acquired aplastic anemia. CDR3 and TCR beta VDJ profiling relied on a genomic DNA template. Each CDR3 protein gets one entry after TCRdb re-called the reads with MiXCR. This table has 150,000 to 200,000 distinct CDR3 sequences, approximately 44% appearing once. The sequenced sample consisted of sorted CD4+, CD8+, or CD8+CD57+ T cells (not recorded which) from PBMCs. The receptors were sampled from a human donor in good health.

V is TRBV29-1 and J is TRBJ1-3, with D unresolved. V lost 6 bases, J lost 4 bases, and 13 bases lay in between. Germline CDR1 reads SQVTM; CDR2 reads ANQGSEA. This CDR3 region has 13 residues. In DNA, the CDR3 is TGCAGCGTCCCCTCACTGCAGGGAAACACCATATATTTT. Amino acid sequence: CSVPSLQGNTIYF.

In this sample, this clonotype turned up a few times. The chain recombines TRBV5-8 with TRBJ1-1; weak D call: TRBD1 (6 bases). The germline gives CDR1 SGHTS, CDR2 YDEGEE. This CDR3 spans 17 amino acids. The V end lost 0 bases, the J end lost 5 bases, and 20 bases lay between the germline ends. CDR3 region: CASSLALDSLMRTEAFF. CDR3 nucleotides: TGTGCCAGCAGCTTGGCCCTGGACAGCCTGATGCGGACTGAAGCTTTCTTT.

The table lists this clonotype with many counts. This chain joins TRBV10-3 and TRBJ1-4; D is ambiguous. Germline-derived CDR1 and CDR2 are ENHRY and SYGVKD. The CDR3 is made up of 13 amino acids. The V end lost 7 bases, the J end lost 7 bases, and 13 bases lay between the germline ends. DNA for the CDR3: TGTGCCATCACCCCGAAGTCAGGTGAAAAACTGTTTTTT. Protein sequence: CAITPKSGEKLFF.

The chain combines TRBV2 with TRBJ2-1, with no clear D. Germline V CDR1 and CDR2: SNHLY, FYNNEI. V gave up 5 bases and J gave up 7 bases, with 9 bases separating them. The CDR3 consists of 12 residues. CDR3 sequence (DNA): TGTGCCAGCAGTCCCGCTTCGAATGAGCAGTTCTTC. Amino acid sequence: CASSPASNEQFF.

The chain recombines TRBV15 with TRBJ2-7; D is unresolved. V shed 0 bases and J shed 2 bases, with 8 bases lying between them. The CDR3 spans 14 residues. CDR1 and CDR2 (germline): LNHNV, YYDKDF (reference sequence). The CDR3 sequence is CATSRDLQPYEQYF. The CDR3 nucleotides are TGTGCCACCAGCAGAGATCTACAGCCCTACGAGCAGTACTTC.

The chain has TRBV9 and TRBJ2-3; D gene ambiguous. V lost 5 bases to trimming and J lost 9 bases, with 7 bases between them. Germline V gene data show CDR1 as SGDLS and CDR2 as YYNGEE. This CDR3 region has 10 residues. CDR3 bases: TGTGCCAGCAGGGTCGGCACGCAGTATTTT. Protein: CASRVGTQYF.

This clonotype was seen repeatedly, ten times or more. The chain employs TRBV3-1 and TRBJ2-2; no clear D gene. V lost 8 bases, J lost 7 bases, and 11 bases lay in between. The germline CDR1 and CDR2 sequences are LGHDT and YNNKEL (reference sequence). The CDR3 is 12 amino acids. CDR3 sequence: CASSGEVGELFF. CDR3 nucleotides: TGTGCCAGCTCAGGAGAGGTCGGGGAGCTGTTTTTT. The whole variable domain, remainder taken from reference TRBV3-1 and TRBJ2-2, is DTAVSQTPKYLVTQMGNDKSIKCEQNLGHDTMYWYKQDSKKFLKIMFSYNNKELIINETVPNRFSPKSPDKAHLNLHINSLELGDSAVYFCASSGEVGELFFGEGSRLTVL.

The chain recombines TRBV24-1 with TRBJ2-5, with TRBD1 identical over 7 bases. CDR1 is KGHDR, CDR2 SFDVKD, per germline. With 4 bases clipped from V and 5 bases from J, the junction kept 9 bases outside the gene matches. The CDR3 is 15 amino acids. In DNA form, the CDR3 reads TGTGCCACCAGTGACCCGACAGGGCAGGGGGAGACCCAGTACTTC. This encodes CATSDPTGQGETQYF.

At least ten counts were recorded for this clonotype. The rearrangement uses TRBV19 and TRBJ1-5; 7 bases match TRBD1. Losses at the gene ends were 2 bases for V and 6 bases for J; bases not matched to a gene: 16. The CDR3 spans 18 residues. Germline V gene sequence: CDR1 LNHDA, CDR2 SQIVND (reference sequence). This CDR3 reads CASSILWDRSPGSQPQHF. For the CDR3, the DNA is TGTGCCAGTAGTATATTATGGGACAGAAGCCCTGGCAGTCAGCCCCAGCATTTT.

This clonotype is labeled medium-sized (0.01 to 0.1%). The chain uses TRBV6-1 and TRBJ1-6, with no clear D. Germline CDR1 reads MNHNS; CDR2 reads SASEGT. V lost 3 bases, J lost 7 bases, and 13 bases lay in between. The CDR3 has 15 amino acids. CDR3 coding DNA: TGTGCCAGCAGTGAGGGCCAGGTATCGAATTCACCCCTCCACTTT. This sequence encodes CASSEGQVSNSPLHF.

Here the CDR3 reads CASSLGTGGCGYTF. The CDR3 DNA is TGTGCCAGCAGCTTAGGGACAGGGGGCTGTGGCTACACCTTC. The chain couples TRBV7-3 to TRBJ1-2; 12 bases match TRBD1. Germline V gene data show CDR1 as SGHTA and CDR2 as FQGTGA. The CDR3 spans 14 residues. V lost 2 bases, J lost 7 bases, and 2 bases stayed unmatched.

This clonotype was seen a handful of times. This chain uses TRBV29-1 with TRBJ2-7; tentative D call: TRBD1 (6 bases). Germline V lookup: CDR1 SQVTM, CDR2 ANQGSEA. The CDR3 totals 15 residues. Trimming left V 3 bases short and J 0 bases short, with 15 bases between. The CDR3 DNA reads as TGCAGCGTTGAGTACGGCAGGGGCCTCTCCTACGAGCAGTACTTC. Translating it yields CSVEYGRGLSYEQYF.

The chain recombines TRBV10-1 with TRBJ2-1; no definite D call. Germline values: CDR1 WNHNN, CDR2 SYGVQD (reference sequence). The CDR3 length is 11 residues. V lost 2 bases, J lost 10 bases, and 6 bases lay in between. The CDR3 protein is CASSEDAEQFF. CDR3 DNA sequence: TGCGCCAGCAGTGAGGACGCCGAGCAGTTCTTC.

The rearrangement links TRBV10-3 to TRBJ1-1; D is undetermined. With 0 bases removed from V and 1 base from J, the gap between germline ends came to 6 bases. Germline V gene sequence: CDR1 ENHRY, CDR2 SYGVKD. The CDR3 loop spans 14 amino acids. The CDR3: CAISESGPNTEAFF. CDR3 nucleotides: TGTGCCATCAGTGAGTCGGGCCCGAACACTGAAGCTTTCTTT.

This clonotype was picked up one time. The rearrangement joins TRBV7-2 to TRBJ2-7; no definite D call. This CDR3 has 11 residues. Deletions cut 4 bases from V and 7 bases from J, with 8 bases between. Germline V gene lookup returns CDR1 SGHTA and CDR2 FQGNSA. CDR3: CASSSPLEQYF. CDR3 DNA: TGTGCCAGCAGCTCTCCATTAGAGCAGTACTTC.

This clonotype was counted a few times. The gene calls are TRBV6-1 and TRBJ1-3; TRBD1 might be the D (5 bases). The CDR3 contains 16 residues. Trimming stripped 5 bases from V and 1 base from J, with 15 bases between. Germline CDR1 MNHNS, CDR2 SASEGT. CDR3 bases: TGTGCCAGCAGTCTTGGGACCGTCATATCTGGAAACACCATATATTTT. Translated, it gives CASSLGTVISGNTIYF.

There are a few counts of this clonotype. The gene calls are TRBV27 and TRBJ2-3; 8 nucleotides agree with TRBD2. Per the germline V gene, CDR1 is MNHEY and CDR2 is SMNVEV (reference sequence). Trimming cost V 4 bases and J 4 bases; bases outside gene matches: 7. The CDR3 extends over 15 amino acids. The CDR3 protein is CASSSGGVRADTQYF. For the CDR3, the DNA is TGTGCCAGCAGTTCCGGGGGGGTACGGGCAGATACGCAGTATTTT.

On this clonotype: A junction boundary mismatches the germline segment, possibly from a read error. The CDR3 spells CASSPLDRGLSNSPLRF. Written as DNA, the CDR3 is TGCGCCAGCAGCCCCTTGGACAGGGGCCTTAGTAATTCACCCCTCCGCTTT. The J gene is TRBJ1-6, the V gene TRBV5-1; 9 nucleotides agree with TRBD1. Germline V gives CDR1 SGHRS, CDR2 YFSETQ. CDR3 length equals 17 residues. The full variable domain, with the rest looked up from reference TRBV5-1 and TRBJ1-6, is KAGVTQTPRYLIKTRGQQVTLSCSPISGHRSVSWYQQTPGQGLQFLFEYFSETQRNKGNFPGRFSGRQFSNSRSEMNVSTLELGDSALYLCASSPLDRGLSNSPLRFGNGTRLTVT.

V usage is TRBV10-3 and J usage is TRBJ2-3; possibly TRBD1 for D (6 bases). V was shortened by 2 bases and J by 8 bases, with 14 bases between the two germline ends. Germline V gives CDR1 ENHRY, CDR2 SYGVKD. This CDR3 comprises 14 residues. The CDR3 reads CAISENREGGTQYF. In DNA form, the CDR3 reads TGTGCCATCAGTGAGAACAGGGAAGGTGGTACGCAGTATTTT.

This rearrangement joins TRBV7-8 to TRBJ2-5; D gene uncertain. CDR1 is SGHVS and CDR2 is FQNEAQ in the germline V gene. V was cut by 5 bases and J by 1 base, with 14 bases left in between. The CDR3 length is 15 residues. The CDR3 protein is CASSLIPGPQETQYF. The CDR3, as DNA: TGTGCCAGCAGCCTTATACCAGGACCCCAAGAGACCCAGTACTTC.

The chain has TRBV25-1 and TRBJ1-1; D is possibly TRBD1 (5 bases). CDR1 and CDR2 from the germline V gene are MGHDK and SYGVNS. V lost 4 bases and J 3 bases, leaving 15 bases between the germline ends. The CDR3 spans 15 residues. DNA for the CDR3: TGTGCCAGCAGTGGGCTTCTGGGGGAACACACTGAAGCTTTCTTT. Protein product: CASSGLLGEHTEAFF.

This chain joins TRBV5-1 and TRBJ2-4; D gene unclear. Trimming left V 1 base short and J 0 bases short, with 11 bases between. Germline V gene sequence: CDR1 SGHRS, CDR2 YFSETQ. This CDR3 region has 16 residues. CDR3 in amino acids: CASSLTFEVAKNIQYF. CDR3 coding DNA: TGCGCCAGCAGCTTGACGTTTGAGGTAGCCAAAAACATTCAGTACTTC.

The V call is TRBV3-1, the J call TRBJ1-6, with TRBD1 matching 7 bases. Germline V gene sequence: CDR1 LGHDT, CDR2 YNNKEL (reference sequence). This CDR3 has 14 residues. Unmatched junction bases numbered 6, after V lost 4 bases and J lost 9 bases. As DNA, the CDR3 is TGTGCCAGCAGCCCTCCGGGACAGAGTTCACCCCTCCACTTT. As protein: CASSPPGQSSPLHF.

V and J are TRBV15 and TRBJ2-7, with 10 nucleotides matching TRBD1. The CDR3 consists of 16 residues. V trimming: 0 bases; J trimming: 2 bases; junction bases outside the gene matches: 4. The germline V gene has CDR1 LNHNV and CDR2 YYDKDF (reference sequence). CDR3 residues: CATSREGQGNPYEQYF. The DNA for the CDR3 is TGTGCCACCAGCAGAGAGGGACAGGGGAACCCCTACGAGCAGTACTTC.

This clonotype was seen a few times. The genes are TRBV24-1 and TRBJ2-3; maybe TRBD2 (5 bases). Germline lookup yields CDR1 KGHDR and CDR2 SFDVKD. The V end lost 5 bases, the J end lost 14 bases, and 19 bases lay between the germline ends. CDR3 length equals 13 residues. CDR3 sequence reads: CATSVSEGGKRYF. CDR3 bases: TGTGCCACCAGTGTCTCAGAGGGTGGAAAGCGGTATTTT.

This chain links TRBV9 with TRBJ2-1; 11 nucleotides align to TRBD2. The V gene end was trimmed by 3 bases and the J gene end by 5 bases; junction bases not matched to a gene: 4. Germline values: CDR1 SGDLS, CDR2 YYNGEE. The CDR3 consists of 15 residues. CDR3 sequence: CASSGLAGGNNEQFF. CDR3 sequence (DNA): TGTGCCAGCAGCGGGCTAGCGGGGGGTAACAATGAGCAGTTCTTC. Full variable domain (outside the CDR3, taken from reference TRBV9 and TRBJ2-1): DSGVTQTPKHLITATGQRVTLRCSPRSGDLSVYWYQQSLDQGLQFLIQYYNGEERAKGNILERFSAQQFPDLHSELNLSSLELGDSALYFCASSGLAGGNNEQFFGPGTRLTVL.

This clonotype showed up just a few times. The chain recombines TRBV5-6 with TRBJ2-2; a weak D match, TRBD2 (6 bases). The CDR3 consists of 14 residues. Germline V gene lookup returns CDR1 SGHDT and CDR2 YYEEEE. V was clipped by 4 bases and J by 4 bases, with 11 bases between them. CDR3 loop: CASSRGSGTGELFF. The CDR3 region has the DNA TGTGCCAGCAGCCGGGGGTCAGGCACCGGGGAGCTGTTTTTT.

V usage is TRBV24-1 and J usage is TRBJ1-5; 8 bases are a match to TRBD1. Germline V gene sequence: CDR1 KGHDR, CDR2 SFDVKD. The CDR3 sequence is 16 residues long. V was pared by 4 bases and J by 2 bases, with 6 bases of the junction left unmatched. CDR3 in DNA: TGTGCCACCAGTGACCGGCTGACAGGGGGCAATCAGCCCCAGCATTTT. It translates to CATSDRLTGGNQPQHF.

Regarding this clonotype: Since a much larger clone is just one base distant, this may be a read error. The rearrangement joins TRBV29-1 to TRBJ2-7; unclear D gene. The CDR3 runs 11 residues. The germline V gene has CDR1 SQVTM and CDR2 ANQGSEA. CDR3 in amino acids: CSVVPSYEQCF. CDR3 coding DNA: TGCAGCGTTGTCCCGAGCTACGAGCAGTGCTTC.

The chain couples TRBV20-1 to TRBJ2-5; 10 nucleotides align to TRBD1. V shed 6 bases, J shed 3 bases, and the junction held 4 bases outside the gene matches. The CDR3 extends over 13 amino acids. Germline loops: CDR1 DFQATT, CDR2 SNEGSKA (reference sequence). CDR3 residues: CSARQGAEETQYF. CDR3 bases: TGCAGTGCAAGACAGGGGGCGGAAGAGACCCAGTACTTC.

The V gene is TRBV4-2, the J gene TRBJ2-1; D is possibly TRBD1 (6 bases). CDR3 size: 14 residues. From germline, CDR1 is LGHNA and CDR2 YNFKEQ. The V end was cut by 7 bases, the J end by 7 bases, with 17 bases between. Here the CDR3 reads CASTLTGNRNEQFF. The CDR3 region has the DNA TGTGCCAGCACCCTTACAGGGAACCGGAATGAGCAGTTCTTC.

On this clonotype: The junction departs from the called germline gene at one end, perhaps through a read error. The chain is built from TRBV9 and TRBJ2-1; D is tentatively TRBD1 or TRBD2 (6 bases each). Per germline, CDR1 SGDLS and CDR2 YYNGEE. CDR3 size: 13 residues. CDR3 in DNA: TGTGCCAGCAGCCCCCGGGGGCACAACGAGCAGTCCTTC. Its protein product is CASSPRGHNEQSF.